There are a few counts of the clone carrying this T cell receptor (beta chain). The study amplified TCR beta CDR3 regions using RNA transcripts. HTBI-primed first-round RT-PCR preceded second-round multiplex PCR. TCRdb independently ran MiXCR on the multiplex PCR reads; one entry per CDR3 protein. The data contain a few hundred thousand distinct CDR3 sequences, roughly a sixth of them singletons. Trimming took 5 bases from V and 3 from J, leaving 11 bases between them. The CDR3 contains 14 residues. The germline V gene has CDR1 MDHEN and CDR2 SYDVKM. This specimen belongs to a study of Graves' ophthalmopathy and Graves' hyperthyroidism. In the study overall: Peripheral blood was gathered at the point of initial diagnosis, before any treatment started.

The chain recombines TRBV28 with TRBJ1-5; no clear D gene. The sequenced sample was peripheral blood. The TCR sequence derives from an adult woman with stable Graves' hyperthyroidism. CDR3 loop: CASSLSRYNQPQHF. Here the CDR3 DNA reads TGTGCCAGCAGTCTTTCTCGGTACAATCAGCCCCAGCATTTT.